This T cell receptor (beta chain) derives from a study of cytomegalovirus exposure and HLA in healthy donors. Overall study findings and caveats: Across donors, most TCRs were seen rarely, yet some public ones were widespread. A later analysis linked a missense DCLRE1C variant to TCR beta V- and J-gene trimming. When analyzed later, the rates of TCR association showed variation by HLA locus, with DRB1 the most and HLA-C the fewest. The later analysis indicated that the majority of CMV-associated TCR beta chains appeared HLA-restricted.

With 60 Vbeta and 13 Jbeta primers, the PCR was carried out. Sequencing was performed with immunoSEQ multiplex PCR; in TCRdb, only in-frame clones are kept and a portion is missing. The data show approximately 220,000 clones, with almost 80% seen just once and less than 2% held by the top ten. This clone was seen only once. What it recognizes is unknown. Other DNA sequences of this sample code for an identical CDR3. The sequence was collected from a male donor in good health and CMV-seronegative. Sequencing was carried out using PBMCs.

The CDR3 loop reads CASSVAPGAYEQYF. CDR3 in DNA: TGTGCCAGCAGCGTAGCTCCAGGGGCCTACGAGCAGTACTTC. The rearrangement links TRBV9 to TRBJ2-7, with D maybe TRBD1 (6 bases). V was clipped by 0 bases and J by 2 bases, with 9 bases between them. Germline V lookup: CDR1 SGDLS, CDR2 YYNGEE. This CDR3 is 14 amino acids long.